The 28 T cell receptor beta chains presented below share a single source sample, sequenced in a study of T cell changes during pregnancy in multiple sclerosis. Sequencing was performed with immunoSEQ multiplex PCR; in TCRdb, only in-frame clones are kept and a portion is missing. The sample records fewer than 60,000 clones, approximately 90% being singletons. The sample consisted of peripheral blood, taken after pregnancy. These receptors originate from a female donor in good health, enrolled as a control in a pregnancy study.

V is TRBV7-6 and J is TRBJ2-1; 8 bases fit TRBD2. The junction had 14 bases not matched to a gene; V was cut back by 4 bases and J by 0 bases. CDR1 and CDR2 (germline): SGHVS, FNYEAQ. The CDR3 totals 19 residues. The DNA for the CDR3 is TGTGCCAGCAGCTCCCTCGGGGGTAGCGGGGTGAGCTCCTACAATGAGCAGTTCTTC. Protein: CASSSLGGSGVSSYNEQFF.

Concerning this clone itself: The sample carries other DNA sequences with the same CDR3. The V and J genes are TRBV29-1 and TRBJ2-5; TRBD2 aligns across 7 bases. The ends lost 4 bases at V and 1 base at J; junction bases unmatched: 6. The germline CDR1 and CDR2 sequences are SQVTM and ANQGSEA. The CDR3 runs to 14 residues. CDR3 residues: CSVGLLAGQETQYF. In DNA form, the CDR3 reads TGCAGCGTTGGACTCTTAGCGGGCCAAGAGACCCAGTACTTC.

The chain is built from TRBV2 and TRBJ2-1, with 7 bases lining up with TRBD2. After removal of 6 bases from V and 5 bases from J, the junction contained 7 bases not matched to a gene. The CDR3 length is 14 residues. CDR1 is SNHLY and CDR2 is FYNNEI in the germline V gene. CDR3 residues: CASRRASGNNEQFF. The CDR3 DNA reads TGTGCCAGCAGACGGGCTAGCGGCAACAATGAGCAGTTCTTC.

The chain recombines TRBV15 with TRBJ2-1, with 7 bases identical to TRBD1. The CDR3 is made up of 13 amino acids. J was trimmed by 7 bases and V by 3 bases; bases with no gene match: 3. CDR1 is LNHNV, CDR2 YYDKDF, per germline (reference sequence). CDR3 sequence: CATSRDRKNEQFF. CDR3 bases: TGTGCCACCAGCAGGGACAGGAAAAATGAGCAGTTCTTC.

V usage is TRBV11-2 and J usage is TRBJ2-7; D is possibly TRBD2 (6 bases). CDR1 SGHAT and CDR2 FQNNGV come from the germline V gene. The germline V and J ends were trimmed by 5 bases and 4 bases, with 21 bases remaining between them. CDR3 size: 16 residues. CDR3 amino acids: CASSPQVTAGSYEQYF. The CDR3 nucleotides read TGTGCCAGCAGCCCCCAGGTGACAGCGGGTTCTTACGAGCAGTACTTC. The full variable domain, with the rest looked up from reference TRBV11-2 and TRBJ2-7, is EAGVAQSPRYKIIEKRQSVAFWCNPISGHATLYWYQQILGQGPKLLIQFQNNGVVDDSQLPKDRFSAERLKGVDSTLKIQPAKLEDSAVYLCASSPQVTAGSYEQYFGPGTRLTVT.

The V call is TRBV27, the J call TRBJ2-1; weak D call: TRBD2 (6 bases). Germline V gene sequence: CDR1 MNHEY, CDR2 SMNVEV (reference sequence). With 2 bases removed from V and 10 bases from J, the gap between germline ends came to 15 bases. The CDR3 extends over 14 amino acids. The CDR3 loop reads CASSLTGTSHEQFF. DNA for the CDR3: TGTGCCAGCAGTTTAACCGGGACTTCTCACGAGCAGTTCTTC.

The CDR3 sequence: CASSLEQGSTDTQYF. CDR3 in DNA: TGTGCCAGCAGTCTGGAGCAGGGTAGCACAGATACGCAGTATTTT. V and J are TRBV28 and TRBJ2-3, with TRBD1 as a possible D gene (5 bases). CDR3 size: 15 residues. The V end lost 5 bases, the J end lost 0 bases, and 12 bases lay between the germline ends. Germline CDR1 is MDHEN and CDR2 is SYDVKM.

The V gene is TRBV28, the J gene TRBJ1-1; 12 bases match TRBD1. Trimming removed 7 bases from V and 3 bases from J; junction bases left unmatched: 9. CDR1 is MDHEN, CDR2 SYDVKM, per germline. The CDR3 length is 16 residues. The CDR3 loop reads CASNHWGQGADTEAFF. The CDR3, as DNA: TGTGCCAGCAATCACTGGGGACAGGGGGCTGACACTGAAGCTTTCTTT.

V usage is TRBV28 and J usage is TRBJ2-1; 15 nucleotides line up with TRBD2. Germline lookup yields CDR1 MDHEN and CDR2 SYDVKM. CDR3 length: 17 amino acids. CDR3 sequence (DNA): TGTCGCACGGGACTAGCGGGAGGTGTTGGCTCCTACAATGAGCAGTTCTTC. This sequence encodes CRTGLAGGVGSYNEQFF.

The CDR3 loop is CASSPQGYEQYF. The CDR3 DNA follows: TGTGCCAGCAGCCCACAGGGATACGAGCAGTACTTC. J is TRBJ2-7 and V is TRBV5-5, with D possibly matching TRBD1 (6 bases). Germline V gene lookup returns CDR1 SGHKS and CDR2 YYEKEE (reference sequence). V lost 4 bases and J lost 4, with 9 bases in between. The CDR3 loop spans 12 amino acids.

The rearrangement links TRBV5-1 to TRBJ2-7; D is undetermined. The V end was cut by 4 bases, the J end by 3 bases, with 5 bases between. The CDR3 length is 11 residues. The germline gives CDR1 SGHRS, CDR2 YFSETQ. The CDR3 DNA is TGCGCCAGCAGCAGCGACTACGAGCAGTACTTC. This sequence encodes CASSSDYEQYF.

This clone was found once. The chain employs TRBV7-2 and TRBJ2-5, with 10 nucleotides matching TRBD2. The CDR3 consists of 16 residues. CDR1 is SGHTA, CDR2 FQGNSA, per germline. Germline trimming cut 0 bases from V and 1 base from J; bases unmatched to any gene: 2. The CDR3 nucleotides read TGTGCCAGCAGCTTAGCGTTAGCGGGGGGCCAAGAGACCCAGTACTTC. Protein sequence: CASSLALAGGQETQYF. The full variable domain, rest sourced from reference TRBV7-2 and TRBJ2-5, is GAGVSQSPSNKVTEKGKDVELRCDPISGHTALYWYRQSLGQGLEFLIYFQGNSAPDKSGLPSDRFSAERTGGSVSTLTIQRTQQEDSAVYLCASSLALAGGQETQYFGPGTRLLVL.

CDR3 DNA sequence: TGCGCCAGCAGCCAAGAATGGACTAGCGGTAACACAGATACGCAGTATTTT. As protein: CASSQEWTSGNTDTQYF. The V and J genes are TRBV4-1 and TRBJ2-3; TRBD2 matches at 10 bases. CDR3 length equals 17 residues. Germline CDR1 reads MGHRA; CDR2 reads YSYEKL. V trimming: 0 bases; J trimming: 2 bases; junction bases outside the gene matches: 5.

V and J are TRBV4-3 and TRBJ2-5; D not resolved. Germline loops: CDR1 LGHNA, CDR2 YSLEER. The CDR3 is made up of 13 amino acids. V gave up 0 bases and J gave up 4 bases, with 6 bases separating them. CDR3 nucleotides: TGCGCCAGCAGCCAAGATCCGGGAGAGACCCAGTACTTC. Residues: CASSQDPGETQYF.

This clone was observed once. The rearrangement links TRBV29-1 to TRBJ1-5; weak D call: TRBD1 (5 bases). Germline CDR1 reads SQVTM; CDR2 reads ANQGSEA. The V end was cut by 4 bases, the J end by 3 bases, with 10 bases between. The CDR3 consists of 13 residues. CDR3 DNA: TGCAGCGTTGTACAGGAAAACAATCAGCCCCAGCATTTT. Its translation is CSVVQENNQPQHF.

The chain couples TRBV11-2 to TRBJ2-7; 8 bases align to TRBD1. Germline values: CDR1 SGHAT, CDR2 FQNNGV. V dropped 4 bases and J dropped 1; count of bases not matched to a gene: 3. This CDR3 has 14 amino acids. The CDR3 is CASSSTGGSYEQYF. The CDR3 DNA sequence: TGTGCCAGCAGCTCAACAGGGGGATCCTACGAGCAGTACTTC.

This chain joins TRBV18 and TRBJ1-6; a weak D match, TRBD1 (6 bases). The CDR3 consists of 16 residues. Trimming took off 3 bases at V and 6 bases at J, with 15 bases between the two ends. Per germline, CDR1 KGHSH and CDR2 LQKENI. CDR3: CASSPARQDLNSPLHF. The CDR3 nucleotides read TGTGCCAGCTCACCCGCTCGACAGGACCTTAATTCACCCCTCCACTTT.

The chain is built from TRBV7-3 and TRBJ2-1; 10 positions match TRBD2. There are 14 residues in the CDR3. Germline CDR1 reads SGHTA; CDR2 reads FQGTGA. V trimming: 2 bases; J trimming: 5 bases; junction bases outside the gene matches: 0. This chain's CDR3 is CASSLLAGDNEQFF. The CDR3 DNA reads TGTGCCAGCAGCTTACTAGCGGGAGACAATGAGCAGTTCTTC.

V and J are TRBV2 and TRBJ1-4; 9 bases match TRBD1. There are 16 residues in the CDR3. Germline CDR1 is SNHLY and CDR2 is FYNNEI. The V segment lost 9 bases and the J segment 0 bases; nucleotides outside the gene matches: 8. The CDR3 reads CASGQGTRATNEKLFF. The CDR3 coding sequence is TGTGCCAGTGGACAGGGGACGCGTGCAACTAATGAAAAACTGTTTTTT.

The rearrangement joins TRBV11-3 to TRBJ2-1; D gene unclear. Trimming left V 3 bases short and J 0 bases short, with 12 bases between. From germline, CDR1 is SGHNT and CDR2 YENEEA. This CDR3 contains 16 residues. The CDR3 region is CASSLRPASSYNEQFF. DNA for the CDR3: TGTGCCAGCAGCTTGAGGCCCGCAAGCTCCTACAATGAGCAGTTCTTC.

In this sample, this clone turned up once. This chain links TRBV6-5 with TRBJ2-1, with D possibly matching TRBD1 (5 bases). Per germline, CDR1 MNHEY and CDR2 SVGAGI. Trimming shortened V by 5 bases and J by 3 bases, and 8 bases separated the two germline ends. CDR3 length: 13 residues. CDR3 loop: CASSNGHYNEQFF. The CDR3 DNA follows: TGTGCCAGCAGTAACGGACACTACAATGAGCAGTTCTTC.

The chain has TRBV15 and TRBJ2-1, with D possibly being TRBD1 (6 bases). CDR3 size: 15 residues. The ends were cut back, 1 base at V and 9 bases at J, with 16 bases in the middle. The germline gives CDR1 LNHNV, CDR2 YYDKDF (reference sequence). Here the CDR3 DNA reads TGTGCCACCAGCAGAGGGTTTACAGGGTTTAGTGAGCAGTTCTTC. This encodes CATSRGFTGFSEQFF.

The chain is built from TRBV5-4 and TRBJ1-1; D unclear. The CDR3 is 12 residues long. The germline V and J ends were trimmed by 3 bases and 6 bases, with 9 bases remaining between them. CDR1 is SGHNT, CDR2 YYREEE, per germline (reference sequence). This chain's CDR3 is CASSSGNAEAFF. CDR3 bases: TGTGCCAGCAGCTCAGGTAACGCTGAAGCTTTCTTT. The full variable domain, rest sourced from reference TRBV5-4 and TRBJ1-1, is ETGVTQSPTHLIKTRGQQVTLRCSSQSGHNTVSWYQQALGQGPQFIFQYYREEENGRGNFPPRFSGLQFPNYSSELNVNALELDDSALYLCASSSGNAEAFFGQGTRLTVV.

V and J are TRBV6-5 and TRBJ1-1; possibly TRBD1 for D (5 bases). Trimming left V 9 bases short and J 0 bases short, with 17 bases between. Germline V lookup: CDR1 MNHEY, CDR2 SVGAGI. The CDR3 totals 15 residues. CDR3 sequence (DNA): TGTGCCAGTAAGCGGGACTCCCTCATGAACACTGAAGCTTTCTTT. Translating gives CASKRDSLMNTEAFF.

The sample holds one count of this clone. This rearrangement joins TRBV28 to TRBJ2-2, with a possible D match to TRBD2 (5 bases). The CDR3 sequence is 15 residues long. Trimming removed 4 bases at V and 0 bases at J, with 9 bases between. The V gene's germline CDR1 is MDHEN and CDR2 SYDVKM. The chain's CDR3 is CASSSPGANTGELFF. The CDR3 DNA reads as TGTGCCAGCAGTTCCCCCGGGGCGAACACCGGGGAGCTGTTTTTT.

V is TRBV5-4 and J is TRBJ2-7; tentative D call: TRBD1 (7 bases). This CDR3 has 15 amino acids. The ends were cut back, 4 bases at V and 1 base at J, with 15 bases in the middle. CDR1 and CDR2 (germline): SGHNT, YYREEE (reference sequence). CDR3 protein: CASSLAGQLSYEQYF. DNA of the CDR3: TGTGCCAGCAGCCTGGCGGGACAGCTTTCCTACGAGCAGTACTTC.

CDR3 DNA sequence: TGTGCCAGCAGCCAATATGAGGGCGCTGCTTTCTTT. The encoded protein is CASSQYEGAAFF. The chain couples TRBV14 to TRBJ1-1, with D hard to call. CDR3 length equals 12 residues. Germline values: CDR1 SGHDN, CDR2 FVKESK. Trimming left V 2 bases short and J 11 bases short, with 12 bases between.

The chain links TRBV7-3 to TRBJ2-5, with D unresolved. Trimming left V 3 bases short and J 2 bases short, with 7 bases between. The CDR3 spans 13 residues. Germline V gene data show CDR1 as SGHTA and CDR2 as FQGTGA. CDR3: CASSFGLQETQYF. In DNA, the CDR3 is TGTGCCAGCAGCTTTGGCCTGCAAGAGACCCAGTACTTC.